A selection of T cell receptor beta chains follows, all from one sample in a study of beta chain features in type 1 diabetes. Assay: immunoSEQ multiplex PCR; the TCRdb copy retains only in-frame clones and omits some. This table has about 150,000 clones, roughly 10% appearing once. Sequencing was done on a sample of central memory CD4+ T cells from blood. The receptors were sampled from a man younger than 35 in good health. The CDR3 runs from the conserved cysteine through the conserved F or W. D genes are given only for firm matches. Not all rows give a size; the values are once, few, many and, for expanded clones, a class.

CDR3 DNA | CDR3 protein | J gene | D gene | V gene | clone size
TGTGCCAGCAGTTTATTCCGGGCTAGCGGGGGACGCACAGATACGCAGTATTTT | CASSLFRASGGRTDTQYF | TRBJ2-3 | TRBD2 | TRBV28 | -
TGTGCCAGCAGTTACTTTGTCCCTAAGCGGGCGGGGACCCAGTACTTC | CASSYFVPKRAGTQYF | TRBJ2-5 | - | TRBV6-5 | -
TGTGCCAGCAGCGTGACAGGTTTTAATTCACCCCTCCACTTT | CASSVTGFNSPLHF | TRBJ1-6 | - | TRBV9 | -
TGTGCCAGCAGCGTCTCCGACGAGAGCAGAACTGAAGCTTTCTTT | CASSVSDESRTEAFF | TRBJ1-1 | - | TRBV7-2 | -
TGCAGCGTCCGATTTGACGTACAGGAGCAGTACTTC | CSVRFDVQEQYF | TRBJ2-7 | - | TRBV29-1 | few
TGTGCCACCTCAGGACAGAGCTCTGGGGCCAACGTCCTGACTTTC | CATSGQSSGANVLTF | TRBJ2-6 | - | TRBV2 | few
TGCAGCGTTGATGATGAGGGGCTTACTAGGGGAGAGACCCAGTACTTC | CSVDDEGLTRGETQYF | TRBJ2-5 | - | TRBV29-1 | few
TGTGCCAGCAGTTTAGGCCTGTTCTACGAGCAGTACTTC | CASSLGLFYEQYF | TRBJ2-7 | - | TRBV28 | few
TGCGCCAGCAGCCAAGCCGCGGGTCCCTACGAGCAGTACTTC | CASSQAAGPYEQYF | TRBJ2-7 | - | TRBV4-3 | few
TGTGCCAGCTCACCCCTAACTGGGGCCAACGTCCTGACTTTC | CASSPLTGANVLTF | TRBJ2-6 | - | TRBV18 | few
TGTGCCTGGAGTGTACAGGGGTGGGAAAGAGCCAAAAACATTCAGTACTTC | CAWSVQGWERAKNIQYF | TRBJ2-4 | TRBD1 | TRBV30 | few
TGCGCCAGCAGCTTGGGGGACAACCGCTACGAGCAGTACTTC | CASSLGDNRYEQYF | TRBJ2-7 | - | TRBV5-1 | -
TGTGCCAGCAGTTACTCCCCCAGGGGAGTCAATCAGCCCCAGCATTTT | CASSYSPRGVNQPQHF | TRBJ1-5 | - | TRBV6-5 | -
TGTGCCAGCGGGACAGGGTTTCTTTGGACTGAAGCTTTCTTT | CASGTGFLWTEAFF | TRBJ1-1 | TRBD1 | TRBV25-1 | -
TGTGCCAGCAGCCAACAGGCGAACACTGAAGCTTTCTTT | CASSQQANTEAFF | TRBJ1-1 | - | TRBV5-4 | many
TGCGCCAGCAGTCAATGGTCGAGGCCCTCCTATAATTCACCCCTCCACTTT | CASSQWSRPSYNSPLHF | TRBJ1-6 | - | TRBV23-1 | -
TGTGCCTTAGCACGGGGACCGCAAGAGACCCAGTACTTC | CALARGPQETQYF | TRBJ2-5 | - | TRBV15 | -
TGTGCCAGCAGCTCAAGAGGGGACAGTGAGCAGTTCTTC | CASSSRGDSEQFF | TRBJ2-1 | TRBD1 | TRBV13 | few
TGTGCCAGCAGCTTAGGGGGTTCTGGGTATGGCTACACCTTC | CASSLGGSGYGYTF | TRBJ1-2 | - | TRBV7-2 | few
TGTGCCAGTAGTATAAAGCGGGGGAGCTCCTACGAGCAGTACTTC | CASSIKRGSSYEQYF | TRBJ2-7 | TRBD2 | TRBV19 | -
TGTGCCAGCAGCCGTAAAATAAAATCGGATACGCAGTATTTT | CASSRKIKSDTQYF | TRBJ2-3 | - | TRBV7-2 | few
TGCAGCGTCTGGACAGGGGAAGCTTTCTTT | CSVWTGEAFF | TRBJ1-1 | TRBD1 | TRBV29-1 | few
TGTGCCACCAGCAGAGAAGTGAGGGGGAAGGGGAATGAGCAGTTCTTC | CATSREVRGKGNEQFF | TRBJ2-1 | - | TRBV15 | few
TGTGCCAGCTCACCAAGAGAGTCCAATGAAAAACTGTTTTTT | CASSPRESNEKLFF | TRBJ1-4 | - | TRBV18 | few
TGTGCCAGCAGGACCCCTGGACATTCTAACTATGGCTACACCTTC | CASRTPGHSNYGYTF | TRBJ1-2 | - | TRBV28 | -
TGTGCCAGCAGCAAATCGGCGGGTGGATACAATGAGCAGTTCTTC | CASSKSAGGYNEQFF | TRBJ2-1 | - | TRBV21-1 | -
TGTGCCAGCAAAGGGGGACGGGGTGCTGAAGCTTTCTTT | CASKGGRGAEAFF | TRBJ1-1 | - | TRBV28 | few
TGTGCCAGCTCACCCGACATGGCCGCGGTTCTCTATGGCTACACCTTC | CASSPDMAAVLYGYTF | TRBJ1-2 | - | TRBV18 | -
TGTGCCAGCAGCTTAAGACTAGCGGGGGCAGATACGCAGTATTTT | CASSLRLAGADTQYF | TRBJ2-3 | TRBD2 | TRBV7-2 | few
TGTGCCAGCTCACCACCGAGCACTAGCGGGACAGATACGCAGTATTTT | CASSPPSTSGTDTQYF | TRBJ2-3 | TRBD2 | TRBV18 | -
TGTGCCAGCAGCTTAGGACAGGGCAGCTATGGCTACACCTTC | CASSLGQGSYGYTF | TRBJ1-2 | TRBD1 | TRBV7-9 | few
TGTGCCAGCGGGAGGTATGGCTACACCTTC | CASGRYGYTF | TRBJ1-2 | - | TRBV28 | -
TGCAGCGCTGTGCCCGGGACAGGGGGGACAGAGACCCAGTACTTC | CSAVPGTGGTETQYF | TRBJ2-5 | TRBD1 | TRBV29-1 | few
TGTGCCATCGCGGGGGGGTATGAGACCCAGTACTTC | CAIAGGYETQYF | TRBJ2-5 | TRBD2 | TRBV10-3 | -